These 10 T cell receptor beta chains came from one sample sequenced in a study of molecular identifiers for immune sequencing clone quantification. TCRdb re-called the PCR reads through MiXCR, storing one row per CDR3 protein. The sample has 460,000 or so distinct CDR3 sequences, roughly 23% seen once. Sequencing used naive CD8+ T cells from blood, with Jurkat cell RNA spiked in. Sample subset: FACS-sorted CD8+CD4-CCR7+CD45RA+ naive T cells. These receptors came from a human donor in good health. Some libraries in this study had Jurkat cell RNA spiked in.

Concerning this clonotype itself: A clone one base away is much larger, so this may be a read error. V and J are TRBV30 and TRBJ2-1, with 7 bases aligning to TRBD2. Germline CDR1 and CDR2: GTSNPN and SVGIG (reference sequence). This CDR3 has 16 amino acids. V lost 0 bases and J lost 10; bases outside the gene matches: 15. This chain's CDR3 is CAWSVLAGLEAEEQFF. In DNA form, the CDR3 reads TGTGCCTGGAGTGTACTAGCCGGACTAGAAGCTGAGGAGCAGTTCTTC. The entire variable domain, with the rest obtained from reference TRBV30 and TRBJ2-1, is as follows: SQTIHQWPATLVQPVGSPLSLECTVEGTSNPNLYWYRQAAGRGLQLLFYSVGIGQISSEVPQNLSASRPQDRQFILSSKKLLLSDSGFYLCAWSVLAGLEAEEQFFGPGTRLTVL.

This clonotype was seen repeatedly, ten times or more. The chain has TRBV7-2 and TRBJ1-2; D gene uncertain. Germline V CDR1 and CDR2: SGHTA, FQGNSA. Trimming stripped 1 base from V and 5 bases from J, with 8 bases between. The length of the CDR3 is 13 residues. CDR3 coding DNA: TGTGCCAGCAGCTTAGGGACGTATTATGGCTACACCTTC. Its translation: CASSLGTYYGYTF.

This clonotype was recorded at least ten times. The rearrangement links TRBV28 to TRBJ2-6; weak D call: TRBD1 (6 bases). Germline CDR1 reads MDHEN; CDR2 reads SYDVKM. V was trimmed by 5 bases and J by 2 bases, leaving 10 bases between them. The CDR3 consists of 15 residues. CDR3 loop: CASSDYRAGANVLTF. The CDR3 nucleotides read TGTGCCAGCAGTGATTACAGGGCTGGGGCCAACGTCCTGACTTTC. The full variable domain, with the rest looked up from reference TRBV28 and TRBJ2-6, is DVKVTQSSRYLVKRTGEKVFLECVQDMDHENMFWYRQDPGLGLRLIYFSYDVKMKEKGDIPEGYSVSREKKERFSLILESASTNQTSMYLCASSDYRAGANVLTFGAGSRLTVL.

In its sample, this clonotype was seen many times. V gene TRBV19 combines with J gene TRBJ1-1, with a possible D match to TRBD1 (6 bases). CDR1 and CDR2 from the germline V gene are LNHDA and SQIVND (reference sequence). Trimming took 3 bases from V and 7 from J, leaving 12 bases between them. The CDR3 has 13 amino acids. The CDR3 region is CASSILGGNEAFF. CDR3 nucleotide sequence: TGTGCCAGTAGTATCCTAGGGGGGAATGAAGCTTTCTTT.

This clonotype was picked up many times. The chain carries TRBV20-1 and TRBJ1-1, with no clear D. Germline CDR1 reads DFQATT; CDR2 reads SNEGSKA (reference sequence). The V gene lost 4 bases and the J gene lost 1 base, with 16 bases spanning the gap. The CDR3 is 15 residues long. The CDR3 coding sequence is TGCAGTGCTATCGTCCCCGAGTTGGCGAACACTGAAGCTTTCTTT. It translates to CSAIVPELANTEAFF.

This clonotype was found a few times. This sequence may be a read error, since a much larger clone differs from it by one base. The gene calls are TRBV7-2 and TRBJ2-7; 10 nucleotides agree with TRBD1. With V trimmed by 5 bases and J by 7 bases, 14 bases remained unmatched. CDR3 length equals 16 residues. The germline V gene encodes CDR1 SGHTA and CDR2 FQGNSA. Written as DNA, the CDR3 is TGTGCCAGCAGCCCAAACTGGGACAGGGGCCTTTGGGAGCAGTACTTC. Its protein is CASSPNWDRGLWEQYF. The complete variable domain, with remaining parts taken from reference TRBV7-2 and TRBJ2-7, reads GAGVSQSPSNKVTEKGKDVELRCDPISGHTALYWYRQSLGQGLEFLIYFQGNSAPDKSGLPSDRFSAERTGGSVSTLTIQRTQQEDSAVYLCASSPNWDRGLWEQYFGPGTRLTVT.

In this sample, this clonotype turned up many times. The V and J genes are TRBV28 and TRBJ2-1; D may be TRBD1 or TRBD2 (5 bases each). Trimming left V 1 base short and J 7 bases short, with 17 bases between. The CDR3 runs to 16 residues. CDR1 and CDR2 from the germline V gene are MDHEN and SYDVKM. The CDR3 DNA sequence: TGTGCCAGCAGTTTATACGGGGACCGTGGCCCTAATGAGCAGTTCTTC. Translated, it gives CASSLYGDRGPNEQFF.

The rearrangement links TRBV6-2 or TRBV6-3 to TRBJ2-7; maybe TRBD2 (7 bases). The CDR3 contains 16 residues. Trimming took 6 bases from V and 0 from J, leaving 18 bases between them. The germline CDR1 and CDR2 sequences are MNHEY and SVGEGT. The CDR3, as DNA: TGTGCCAGCAGCTTCCGGGGGCTAGCGGACTCCTACGAGCAGTACTTC. This gives the protein CASSFRGLADSYEQYF.

Worth noting for this clonotype: Since no conserved phenylalanine or tryptophan closes the CDR3, a read error is the likely cause. J is TRBJ2-7 and V is TRBV2; weak D call: TRBD2 (5 bases). Between the trimmed V and J ends, which lost 4 bases and 0 bases, there was a span of 13 bases. The CDR3 runs to 15 residues. Germline V gene data show CDR1 as SNHLY and CDR2 as FYNNEI. The CDR3 region is CASSGGHPFSYEQYS. The CDR3 DNA follows: TGTGCCAGCAGTGGAGGGCACCCGTTCTCCTACGAGCAGTACTCC.

The chain carries TRBV27 and TRBJ2-4; D possibly corresponds to TRBD2 (5 bases). Trimming took off 4 bases at V and 8 bases at J, with 15 bases between the two ends. This CDR3 is 14 amino acids long. In germline, CDR1 is MNHEY, CDR2 SMNVEV (reference sequence). Here the CDR3 DNA reads TGTGCCAGCAGTTCCCAATATGCGGAGGACATTCAGTACTTC. Translating gives CASSSQYAEDIQYF.